These 15 T cell receptor beta chains were all obtained from the same sample, sequenced in a study of blood T cell repertoires in COVID-19. Only in-frame clones appear in the TCRdb table, and some are missing; sequencing was by immunoSEQ multiplex PCR. This table holds 130,000 or so clones, over 80% found once. Specimen: PBMCs or T cells enriched from blood (not recorded which). These receptors all stem from a man in his thirties or forties who had recovered from COVID-19.

This clone was detected only a few times. This rearrangement joins TRBV7-2 to TRBJ1-3, with 9 bases that match TRBD1. CDR3 size: 15 residues. Germline CDR1 SGHTA, CDR2 FQGNSA. The J segment lost 5 bases and the V segment lost 5 bases, leaving 7 bases of the junction unmatched. The chain's CDR3 is CASSHSGQGRNTIYF. The CDR3 DNA reads TGTGCCAGCAGCCACTCGGGACAGGGTAGAAACACCATATATTTT.

This rearrangement joins TRBV6-5 to TRBJ1-6; D gene unclear. CDR3 length: 13 amino acids. Trimming removed 8 bases from V and 0 bases from J, with 5 bases in between. From germline, CDR1 is MNHEY and CDR2 SVGAGI. DNA of the CDR3: TGTGCCAGCGGGAGCTCCTATAATTCACCCCTCCACTTT. This encodes CASGSSYNSPLHF.

The chain carries TRBV11-1 and TRBJ1-1; the D is unclear. The CDR3 is made up of 14 amino acids. Trimming cost V 0 bases and J 2 bases, with 7 bases left between them. Germline CDR1 reads SGHAT; CDR2 reads FQDESV (reference sequence). The CDR3 sequence is CASSLARGNTEAFF. The CDR3 DNA follows: TGTGCCAGCAGCTTAGCTCGAGGAAACACTGAAGCTTTCTTT.

The chain combines TRBV12-3 or TRBV12-4 with TRBJ1-2; TRBD1 aligns across 7 bases. The CDR3 is 13 amino acids. The J segment lost 4 bases and the V segment lost 6 bases, leaving 5 bases of the junction unmatched. CDR3 amino acids: CASSGTVAYGYTF. Here the CDR3 DNA reads TGTGCCAGCAGCGGGACAGTCGCCTATGGCTACACCTTC.

This clone was recorded at least ten times. The chain links TRBV5-1 to TRBJ1-1, with a possible D match to TRBD1 (6 bases). The V end lost 2 bases, the J end lost 6 bases, and 14 bases lay between the germline ends. The CDR3 runs 14 residues. Germline CDR1 and CDR2: SGHRS and YFSETQ. CDR3 in amino acids: CASSFFAGAAEAFF. The DNA for the CDR3 is TGCGCCAGCAGCTTTTTTGCGGGGGCCGCTGAAGCTTTCTTT.

This clone showed up just once. CDR3 loop: CASSPQGQIPHEQYF. CDR3 bases: TGTGCCAGCTCACCACAGGGACAGATTCCCCACGAGCAGTACTTC. The chain recombines TRBV18 with TRBJ2-7; TRBD1 matches at 7 bases. The CDR3 has 15 amino acids. CDR1 and CDR2 (germline): KGHSH, LQKENI. The V segment lost 1 base and the J segment 5 bases; nucleotides outside the gene matches: 8. Filled out from reference TRBV18 and TRBJ2-7, the complete variable domain reads NAGVMQNPRHLVRRRGQEARLRCSPMKGHSHVYWYRQLPEEGLKFMVYLQKENIIDESGMPKERFSAEFPKEGPSILRIQQVVRGDSAAYFCASSPQGQIPHEQYFGPGTRLTVT.

The V and J genes are TRBV24-1 and TRBJ2-1; maybe TRBD2 (7 bases). The germline CDR1 and CDR2 sequences are KGHDR and SFDVKD. The CDR3 spans 14 residues. Trimming took off 10 bases at V and 8 bases at J, with 20 bases between the two ends. CDR3 coding DNA: TGTGCCACACAGGGAACTAGCGTTAAGGATGAGCAGTTCTTC. This translates into CATQGTSVKDEQFF.

This chain links TRBV9 with TRBJ2-2; a possible D gene is TRBD2 (6 bases). CDR3 length equals 15 residues. The V gene's germline CDR1 is SGDLS and CDR2 YYNGEE. Trimming took 2 bases from V and 0 from J, leaving 8 bases between them. The CDR3 spells CASSVRGANTGELFF. In DNA form, the CDR3 reads TGTGCCAGCAGCGTTCGCGGGGCGAACACCGGGGAGCTGTTTTTT.

The chain recombines TRBV7-2 with TRBJ2-5; 7 bases are shared with TRBD2. V lost 6 bases to trimming and J lost 4 bases; unmatched junction nucleotides: 8. This CDR3 has 14 residues. CDR1 and CDR2 from the germline V gene are SGHTA and FQGNSA. The CDR3 DNA is TGTGCCAGCAGACCAGGACTAGATGGAGAGACCCAGTACTTC. Protein: CASRPGLDGETQYF. The complete variable domain, with remaining parts taken from reference TRBV7-2 and TRBJ2-5, reads GAGVSQSPSNKVTEKGKDVELRCDPISGHTALYWYRQSLGQGLEFLIYFQGNSAPDKSGLPSDRFSAERTGGSVSTLTIQRTQQEDSAVYLCASRPGLDGETQYFGPGTRLLVL.

This clone came up once. The chain has TRBV3-1 (or the pseudogene TRBV3-2) and TRBJ2-2; 9 bases map to TRBD1. The germline gives CDR1 LGHDT, CDR2 YNNKEL (reference sequence). V lost 4 bases to trimming and J lost 7 bases; unmatched junction nucleotides: 7. The CDR3 contains 15 residues. The CDR3 reads CASSPYRGRNGELFF. The DNA of the CDR3 is TGTGCCAGCAGCCCGTACAGGGGGCGTAACGGGGAGCTGTTTTTT.

This chain joins TRBV4-2 and TRBJ1-5, with D hard to call. The CDR3 is 17 amino acids. Germline CDR1 LGHNA, CDR2 YNFKEQ. V was pared by 0 bases and J by 3 bases, with 15 bases between. As DNA, the CDR3 is TGTGCCAGCAGCCAAGATAGCCTCCAGTCCCTCAATCAGCCCCAGCATTTT. The encoded protein is CASSQDSLQSLNQPQHF.

This clone is a singleton in its sample. V is TRBV29-1 and J is TRBJ1-2; TRBD1 might be the D (5 bases). Germline assignment: CDR1 SQVTM and CDR2 ANQGSEA. Trimming left V 0 bases short and J 5 bases short, with 16 bases between. This CDR3 spans 15 amino acids. DNA of the CDR3: TGCAGCGTTGAAGAAGGTCCCCAGGGTCGGTATGGCTACACCTTC. It is translated as CSVEEGPQGRYGYTF.

The rearrangement links TRBV10-3 to TRBJ1-1; 10 bases match TRBD1. Looked up from germline, CDR1 is ENHRY and CDR2 is SYGVKD. Unmatched junction bases numbered 3, after V lost 8 bases and J lost 3 bases. The CDR3 is 13 residues long. The CDR3 coding sequence is TGTGCCATCGCTGGACAGGGGGACACTGAAGCTTTCTTT. Translated, it gives CAIAGQGDTEAFF.

This clone was picked up a small number of times. The chain recombines TRBV2 with TRBJ1-6; 7 bases align to TRBD1. The CDR3 has 15 amino acids. With V trimmed by 6 bases and J by 2 bases, 4 bases remained unmatched. CDR1 is SNHLY and CDR2 is FYNNEI in the germline V gene. CDR3 protein: CASRAGGTYNSPLHF. The CDR3 nucleotides read TGTGCCAGCAGAGCAGGGGGAACCTATAATTCACCCCTCCACTTT.

This sequence joins TRBV11-2 and TRBJ2-1; possibly TRBD1 for D (5 bases). V shed 0 bases and J shed 12 bases, with 15 bases lying between them. The CDR3 length is 14 residues. Germline V gene sequence: CDR1 SGHAT, CDR2 FQNNGV. CDR3 coding DNA: TGTGCCAGCAGCTTAGATCGACAGCCCAAGGGGCAGTTCTTC. Protein product: CASSLDRQPKGQFF.